This TCR beta chain was captured in a study of OX40 agonist ivuxolimab in advanced cancers. Turning to the study itself: A mean age of approximately 60 years, range roughly 20 to 90, was recorded, and 80% to 90% were male.

The table lists this clone with a count of one. As yet, its antigen is unknown. This sample also contains other DNA sequences that code for the same CDR3. Findings and limits, study-wide: Low clonal expansion, among the lowest seen, marked partial responders at 0.1-3.0 mg/kg.

There are 19 residues in the CDR3. The germline V gene has CDR1 SGHVS and CDR2 FNYEAQ. Trimming at V came to 2 bases and at J to 4 bases, leaving 10 bases not matched to a gene. The table came from immunoSEQ multiplex PCR; TCRdb's copy has only in-frame clones and leaves some out. The sample comprises about 52,000 clones, 75% to 90% of which are singletons, and more than 13% rests with the top ten. Sequencing used CD4+ or CD8+ T cells sorted from blood, obtained in a trial of the OX40 agonist ivuxolimab. This TCR was sampled from an adult with an advanced solid tumor such as melanoma, head and neck, liver or kidney cancer. This rearrangement joins TRBV7-6 to TRBJ2-6; TRBD2 aligns across 11 bases. In DNA form, the CDR3 reads TGTGCCAGCAGCTTACCACGAGCGGGGACTAGCGGAGGGGCCAACGTCCTGACTTTC. Amino acid sequence: CASSLPRAGTSGGANVLTF.